This T cell receptor (beta chain) comes out of a study of blood T cell repertoires in COVID-19. Overall study context: There were acute and convalescent COVID-19 samples, and they came from the United States, Italy and Spain. The analysed material was cDNA or gDNA that came from T cells, B-cell-depleted T cells, or PBMCs.

In the original workflow: Counts of nucleated cells, estimated from reference gene primer amplification, were obtained. Using immunoSEQ multiplex PCR, the repertoire was profiled, and TCRdb retains in-frame clones only, with some absent. For V, J and clone size, that table is used; D and trimming come from the DNA. This table has some 120,000 clones, approximately 90% appearing once. This sequence originates from a human donor with active COVID-19. The donor label of this sample is uncertain. The specimen sequenced was peripheral blood.

The CDR3 DNA reads as TGTGCCAGCTCACCCCGGACAGGGGATGAGGAAGAGACCCAGTACTTC. This encodes CASSPRTGDEEETQYF. The V call is TRBV18, the J call TRBJ2-5; TRBD1 aligns across 9 bases. The germline gives CDR1 KGHSH, CDR2 LQKENI. Unmatched junction bases numbered 8, after V lost 3 bases and J lost 3 bases. This CDR3 is built from 16 residues.